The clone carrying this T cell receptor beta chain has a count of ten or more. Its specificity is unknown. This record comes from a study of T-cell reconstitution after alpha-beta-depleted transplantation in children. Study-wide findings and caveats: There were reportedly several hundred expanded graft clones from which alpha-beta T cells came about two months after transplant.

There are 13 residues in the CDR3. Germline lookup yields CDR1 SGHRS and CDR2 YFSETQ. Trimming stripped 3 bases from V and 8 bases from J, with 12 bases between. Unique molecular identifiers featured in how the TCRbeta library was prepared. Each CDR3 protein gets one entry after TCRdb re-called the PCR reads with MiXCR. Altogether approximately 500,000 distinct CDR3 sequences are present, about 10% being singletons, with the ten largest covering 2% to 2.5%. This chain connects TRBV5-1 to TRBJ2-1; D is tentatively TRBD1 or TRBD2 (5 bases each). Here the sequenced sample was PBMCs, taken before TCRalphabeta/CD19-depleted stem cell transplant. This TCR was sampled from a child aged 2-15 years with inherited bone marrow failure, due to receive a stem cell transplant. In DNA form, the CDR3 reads TGCGCCAGCAGCTCGGGGCAGAGCGATGAGCAGTTCTTC. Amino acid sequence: CASSSGQSDEQFF.